The 31 T cell receptor beta chains listed next were all sequenced from one sample in a study of shared clonotypes between healthy human individuals. Sequencing was performed with immunoSEQ multiplex PCR; in TCRdb, only in-frame clones are kept and a portion is missing. The sample yields some 1,400,000 clones, around 97% seen once. Sequenced material: naive CD4+ T cells sorted from blood. As for subset: CD45RA+ positively selected. These receptors were taken from a man under 40 in good health.

Concerning this clone: The identical CDR3 is also encoded by other nucleotide sequences in the sample. The V gene is TRBV5-1, the J gene TRBJ1-1; the match to TRBD1 covers 9 bases. The CDR3 extends over 14 amino acids. In germline, CDR1 is SGHRS, CDR2 YFSETQ. J was trimmed by 1 base and V by 4 bases; bases with no gene match: 2. CDR3 in amino acids: CASSTGQGNTEAFF. The CDR3, as DNA: TGCGCCAGCAGCACGGGACAGGGGAACACTGAAGCTTTCTTT.

The CDR3 region has the DNA TGTGCCAGCAGCCCGATAAGGACAGGACGATCCGGGGGTCAGCCCCAGCATTTT. Translating it yields CASSPIRTGRSGGQPQHF. V usage is TRBV11-2 and J usage is TRBJ1-5; 7 bases align to TRBD1. The CDR3 has 18 amino acids. Trimming cost V 5 bases and J 6 bases; bases outside gene matches: 19. Germline CDR1 reads SGHAT; CDR2 reads FQNNGV.

The chain uses TRBV5-8 and TRBJ2-1; D is unresolved. The length of the CDR3 is 15 residues. V lost 4 bases, J lost 2 bases, and 13 bases lay in between. Germline values: CDR1 SGHTS, CDR2 YDEGEE. CDR3 coding DNA: TGTGCCAGCAGCATGTCAGGTTACGCCTACAATGAGCAGTTCTTC. Translated, it gives CASSMSGYAYNEQFF.

A word on this clone: The same CDR3 arises from other DNA sequences in this sample as well. The CDR3 coding sequence is TGTGCCACCAGCAGAGAAGGGACAGGGGTCTACGAGCAGTACTTC. Protein sequence: CATSREGTGVYEQYF. The V gene is TRBV15, the J gene TRBJ2-7, with TRBD1 matching 10 bases. CDR1 and CDR2 (germline): LNHNV, YYDKDF (reference sequence). The ends lost 0 bases at V and 3 bases at J; junction bases unmatched: 2. CDR3 length: 15 residues.

The chain combines TRBV7-2 with TRBJ2-1; TRBD2 matches at 13 bases. Trimming removed 4 bases from V and 7 bases from J; junction bases left unmatched: 4. Germline V gene sequence: CDR1 SGHTA, CDR2 FQGNSA. This CDR3 is built from 15 residues. The CDR3 nucleotides are TGTGCCAGCAGCTACCGACTAGCGGGAGGTAATGAGCAGTTCTTC. Its protein product is CASSYRLAGGNEQFF. The complete variable domain, with remaining parts taken from reference TRBV7-2 and TRBJ2-1, reads GAGVSQSPSNKVTEKGKDVELRCDPISGHTALYWYRQSLGQGLEFLIYFQGNSAPDKSGLPSDRFSAERTGGSVSTLTIQRTQQEDSAVYLCASSYRLAGGNEQFFGPGTRLTVL.

This clone was observed once. The rearrangement uses TRBV5-1 and TRBJ1-1; TRBD1 agrees at 8 bases. The J segment lost 4 bases and the V segment lost 6 bases, leaving 11 bases of the junction unmatched. Germline V CDR1 and CDR2: SGHRS, YFSETQ. This CDR3 comprises 15 residues. CDR3 region: CASTGQPGQGTEAFF. Written as DNA, the CDR3 is TGCGCCAGCACCGGACAACCCGGACAGGGCACTGAAGCTTTCTTT.

This sequence joins TRBV14 and TRBJ2-7; 7 bases agree with TRBD2. V dropped 4 bases and J dropped 3; count of bases not matched to a gene: 15. The germline V gene has CDR1 SGHDN and CDR2 FVKESK. The CDR3 loop spans 17 amino acids. The CDR3 nucleotides are TGTGCCAGCAGCCGTAGGAGCGGGACTTCGGGCGTCTACGAGCAGTACTTC. Protein: CASSRRSGTSGVYEQYF.

The V gene is TRBV19, the J gene TRBJ1-5; no clear D. CDR3 length: 14 residues. Germline V CDR1 and CDR2: LNHDA, SQIVND (reference sequence). V lost 5 bases and J lost 8, with 16 bases in between. The CDR3 sequence: CASSLLGIMKPQHF. The CDR3 DNA reads as TGTGCCAGTAGTTTACTTGGGATAATGAAGCCCCAGCATTTT.

V gene TRBV18 combines with J gene TRBJ2-1; D gene uncertain. The CDR3 loop spans 12 amino acids. Germline V gene data show CDR1 as KGHSH and CDR2 as LQKENI. Trimming removed 1 base from V and 10 bases from J, with 8 bases in between. The CDR3 sequence is CASSPRSGEQFF. CDR3 coding DNA: TGTGCCAGCTCACCACGTAGTGGAGAGCAGTTCTTC. The full variable domain, its missing parts supplied by reference TRBV18 and TRBJ2-1, is NAGVMQNPRHLVRRRGQEARLRCSPMKGHSHVYWYRQLPEEGLKFMVYLQKENIIDESGMPKERFSAEFPKEGPSILRIQQVVRGDSAAYFCASSPRSGEQFFGPGTRLTVL.

This clone was seen just once. The CDR3 is CSVGYRGSYEQYF. CDR3 DNA: TGCAGCGTGGGGTACAGGGGCTCCTACGAGCAGTACTTC. This chain connects TRBV29-1 to TRBJ2-7; TRBD1 aligns across 7 bases. The CDR3 contains 13 residues. CDR1 is SQVTM, CDR2 ANQGSEA, per germline. V lost 6 bases and J lost 0; bases outside the gene matches: 5.

V is TRBV4-2 and J is TRBJ2-1, with 7 bases aligning to TRBD1. This CDR3 comprises 16 residues. With 1 base clipped from V and 8 bases from J, the junction kept 11 bases outside the gene matches. Looked up from germline, CDR1 is LGHNA and CDR2 is YNFKEQ. CDR3 DNA: TGTGCCAGCAGCCAAGGAGACAGGGAGACATCTCATGAGCAGTTCTTC. As protein: CASSQGDRETSHEQFF.

The chain employs TRBV7-3 and TRBJ2-1; 10 positions match TRBD2. Germline V gene lookup returns CDR1 SGHTA and CDR2 FQGTGA. Trimming removed 1 base from V and 4 bases from J; junction bases left unmatched: 4. The CDR3 length is 16 residues. The CDR3 DNA sequence: TGTGCCAGCAGCTTAAAGTGGACTAGCGGTTACAATGAGCAGTTCTTC. Translating it yields CASSLKWTSGYNEQFF.

This chain uses TRBV5-1 with TRBJ2-3; D unresolved. Germline V gene lookup returns CDR1 SGHRS and CDR2 YFSETQ. This CDR3 is 15 amino acids long. V lost 8 bases and J lost 0, with 16 bases in between. CDR3 sequence reads: CASTAVGLSTDTQYF. The CDR3 nucleotides are TGCGCCAGTACCGCGGTGGGCCTGAGCACAGATACGCAGTATTTT.

This clone appeared a single time. The CDR3 region has the DNA TGTGCCAGCAGCCCACCGGGGGCTGCCAACACTGAAGCTTTCTTT. Translated, it gives CASSPPGAANTEAFF. The chain joins TRBV9 to TRBJ1-1; D is possibly TRBD1 (6 bases). The V end lost 4 bases, the J end lost 2 bases, and 15 bases lay between the germline ends. This CDR3 has 15 residues. CDR1 and CDR2 from the germline V gene are SGDLS and YYNGEE.

The chain recombines TRBV4-1 with TRBJ2-2; D is possibly TRBD2 (7 bases). Germline-derived CDR1 and CDR2 are MGHRA and YSYEKL. The CDR3 length is 18 residues. V shed 4 bases and J shed 0 bases, with 18 bases lying between them. The CDR3: CASSLKGGGASNTGELFF. The CDR3 bases are TGCGCCAGCAGCCTAAAGGGGGGAGGGGCTTCGAACACCGGGGAGCTGTTTTTT.

The chain combines TRBV7-1 with TRBJ1-1; 8 positions agree with TRBD1. TRBV7-1 is an open reading frame, and its role is uncertain. Trimming cost V 4 bases and J 6 bases; bases outside gene matches: 4. The CDR3 loop spans 13 amino acids. The CDR3 protein is CASSLDRGPEAFF. For the CDR3, the DNA is TGTGCCAGCAGCTTAGACAGGGGACCTGAAGCTTTCTTT.

The chain combines TRBV5-5 with TRBJ1-5; D may be TRBD1 (6 bases). V lost 0 bases and J 7 bases, leaving 11 bases between the germline ends. Germline lookup yields CDR1 SGHKS and CDR2 YYEKEE (reference sequence). The CDR3 spans 14 residues. CDR3 protein: CASSLGQGLQPQHF. The CDR3, as DNA: TGTGCCAGCAGCTTGGGGCAGGGGTTACAGCCCCAGCATTTT.

The J gene is TRBJ2-3, the V gene TRBV6-4; no firm D call. Trimming removed 0 bases from V and 3 bases from J, with 7 bases in between. The CDR3 is 14 amino acids. Looked up from germline, CDR1 is MRHNA and CDR2 is SNTAGT. Here the CDR3 reads CASSDSHRTDTQYF. The CDR3 region has the DNA TGTGCCAGCAGTGACTCGCACAGAACAGATACGCAGTATTTT.

V gene TRBV30 combines with J gene TRBJ2-5; the D gene is possibly TRBD1 (6 bases). The V gene's germline CDR1 is GTSNPN and CDR2 SVGIG (reference sequence). This CDR3 contains 14 residues. Trimming removed 0 bases at V and 5 bases at J, with 13 bases between. The CDR3 sequence is CAWSVDRRRETQYF. In nucleotides, the CDR3 is TGTGCCTGGAGTGTTGACAGGCGGAGGGAGACCCAGTACTTC.

V gene TRBV6-5 combines with J gene TRBJ2-1; D gene ambiguous. V was shortened by 5 bases and J by 8 bases, with 16 bases between the two germline ends. The CDR3 is 14 residues long. From germline, CDR1 is MNHEY and CDR2 SVGAGI. CDR3 nucleotide sequence: TGTGCCAGCAGTCCCCTTTTCATTAGAGATGAGCAGTTCTTC. Translated: CASSPLFIRDEQFF.

The chain links TRBV7-2 to TRBJ2-1; 7 bases are shared with TRBD2. CDR1 is SGHTA, CDR2 FQGNSA, per germline. The CDR3 consists of 15 residues. The DNA for the CDR3 is TGTGCACGACTAGCCTTAAGGTCCTCCTACAATGAGCAGTTCTTC. It codes for CARLALRSSYNEQFF.

About this clone itself: At the DNA level, this CDR3 is encoded by other sequences in the same sample as well. V usage is TRBV5-1 and J usage is TRBJ1-5; D not certain. Trimming shortened V by 4 bases and J by 1 base, and 9 bases separated the two germline ends. CDR1 and CDR2 from the germline V gene are SGHRS and YFSETQ. The CDR3 is 14 amino acids. CDR3 sequence: CASSPGSSNQPQHF. CDR3 sequence (DNA): TGCGCCAGCAGCCCGGGTTCGAGCAATCAGCCCCAGCATTTT.

The chain couples TRBV12-5 to TRBJ1-2; D gene unclear. Germline V CDR1 and CDR2: LGHNT, FRNRAP. The ends were cut back, 5 bases at V and 4 bases at J, with 8 bases in the middle. The CDR3 has 12 residues. The CDR3 DNA reads TGTGCTAGTGGTGGCACGATCTATGGCTACACCTTC. Translation gives CASGGTIYGYTF.

This chain connects TRBV27 to TRBJ2-7; 7 bases map to TRBD2. Germline CDR1 reads MNHEY; CDR2 reads SMNVEV (reference sequence). CDR3 size: 15 residues. Trimming cost V 5 bases and J 0 bases; bases outside gene matches: 7. The CDR3 is CASSQIAGLSYEQYF. The CDR3 DNA sequence: TGTGCCAGCAGTCAGATAGCGGGCCTCTCCTACGAGCAGTACTTC.

V usage is TRBV19 and J usage is TRBJ1-4; TRBD1 might be the D (5 bases). V was trimmed by 8 bases and J by 8 bases, leaving 15 bases between them. The germline V gene has CDR1 LNHDA and CDR2 SQIVND (reference sequence). The CDR3 loop spans 13 amino acids. The CDR3 bases are TGTGCCAGTTCCACGGCGGGGACGGAAAAACTGTTTTTT. This codes for CASSTAGTEKLFF.

This chain uses TRBV18 with TRBJ2-1; D is unresolved. This CDR3 is 14 amino acids long. Trimming removed 3 bases from V and 0 bases from J, with 6 bases in between. From germline, CDR1 is KGHSH and CDR2 LQKENI. The CDR3 bases are TGTGCCAGCTCACCTATTGGCTCCTACAATGAGCAGTTCTTC. Translated: CASSPIGSYNEQFF.

This chain connects TRBV10-3 to TRBJ1-5, with D perhaps matching TRBD1 (6 bases). Trimming pared 5 bases from V and 6 bases from J, leaving 17 bases between. The CDR3 is 15 amino acids. The germline CDR1 and CDR2 sequences are ENHRY and SYGVKD. The CDR3 loop is CAISPRGDTGQPQHF. Written as DNA, the CDR3 is TGTGCCATCAGTCCCAGGGGAGACACAGGTCAGCCCCAGCATTTT.

The V gene is TRBV29-1, the J gene TRBJ2-3; a possible D gene is TRBD1 (6 bases). The germline V gene encodes CDR1 SQVTM and CDR2 ANQGSEA. The CDR3 is made up of 16 amino acids. V dropped 5 bases and J dropped 0 bases, with 18 bases sitting between them. The CDR3 here is CSVWVLGGSSTDTQYF. The DNA of the CDR3 is TGCAGCGTTTGGGTACTAGGGGGTTCTAGCACAGATACGCAGTATTTT.

This clone came up once. The rearrangement joins TRBV6-1 to TRBJ2-2; 12 bases match TRBD2. J gave up 7 bases and V 6 bases, and 6 bases lay outside the gene matches. This CDR3 has 15 amino acids. Germline V gene data show CDR1 as MNHNS and CDR2 as SASEGT. The CDR3 loop reads CASSATSGSIGELFF. CDR3 sequence (DNA): TGTGCCAGCAGCGCGACTAGCGGGAGTATCGGGGAGCTGTTTTTT.

Points on this clone: This sample includes further DNA sequences coding for the same CDR3. This chain connects TRBV28 to TRBJ1-5; 7 bases fit TRBD1. The trim removed 5 bases at V and 1 base at J, leaving 2 bases unmatched. Germline loops: CDR1 MDHEN, CDR2 SYDVKM. The CDR3 is 14 amino acids. As DNA, the CDR3 is TGTGCCAGCAGTCTAGGGGGCAGCAATCAGCCCCAGCATTTT. The encoded protein is CASSLGGSNQPQHF.

The chain joins TRBV5-1 to TRBJ1-2; 8 nucleotides agree with TRBD1. The trim removed 2 bases at V and 6 bases at J, leaving 9 bases unmatched. The CDR3 loop spans 15 amino acids. Per the germline V gene, CDR1 is SGHRS and CDR2 is YFSETQ. CDR3 sequence: CASSFSGTGLNGYTF. CDR3 bases: TGCGCCAGCAGCTTTTCCGGGACAGGCCTTAATGGCTACACCTTC.